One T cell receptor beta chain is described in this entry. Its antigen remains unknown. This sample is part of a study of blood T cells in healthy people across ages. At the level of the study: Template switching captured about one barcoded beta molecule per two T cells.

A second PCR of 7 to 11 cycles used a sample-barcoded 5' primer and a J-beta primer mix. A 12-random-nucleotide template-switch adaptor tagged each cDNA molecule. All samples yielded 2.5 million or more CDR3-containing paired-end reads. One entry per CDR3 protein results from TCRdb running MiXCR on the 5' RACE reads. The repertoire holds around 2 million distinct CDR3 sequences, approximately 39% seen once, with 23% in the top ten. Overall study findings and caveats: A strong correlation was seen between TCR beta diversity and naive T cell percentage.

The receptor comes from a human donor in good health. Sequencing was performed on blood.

CDR3 nucleotide sequence: TGTGCCAGCAATCCGGGGTGGGGGGCCTACGAGCAGTTCTTC. Protein product: CASNPGWGAYEQFF. The chain uses TRBV9 and TRBJ2-1; D is perhaps TRBD1 or TRBD2 (6 bases each). With 6 bases removed from V and 10 bases from J, the gap between germline ends came to 20 bases. The CDR3 runs to 14 residues. Germline CDR1 SGDLS, CDR2 YYNGEE.